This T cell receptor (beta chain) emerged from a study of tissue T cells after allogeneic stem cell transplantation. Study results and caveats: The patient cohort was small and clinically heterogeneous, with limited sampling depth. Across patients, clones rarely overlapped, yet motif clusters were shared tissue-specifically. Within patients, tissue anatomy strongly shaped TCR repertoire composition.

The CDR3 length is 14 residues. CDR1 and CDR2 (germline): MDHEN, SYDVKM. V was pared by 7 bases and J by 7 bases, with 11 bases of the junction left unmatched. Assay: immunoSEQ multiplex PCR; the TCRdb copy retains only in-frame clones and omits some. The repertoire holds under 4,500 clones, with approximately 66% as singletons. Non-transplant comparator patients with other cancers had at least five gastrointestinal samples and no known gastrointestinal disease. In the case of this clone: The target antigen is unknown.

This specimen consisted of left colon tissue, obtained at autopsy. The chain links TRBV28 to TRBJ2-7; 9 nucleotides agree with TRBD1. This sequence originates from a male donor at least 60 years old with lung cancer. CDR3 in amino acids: CASKQQGAGGEQYF. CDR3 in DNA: TGTGCCAGCAAACAACAGGGGGCCGGAGGGGAGCAGTACTTC.